This is a list of T cell receptor beta chains from one sample in a study of regulatory T cells in long-lasting Graves disease. TCRdb reanalysed the multiplex PCR reads using MiXCR and keeps one entry per CDR3 protein. The data contain more than 350,000 distinct CDR3 sequences, about 15% of them singletons. These same records also appear under a second study, on T cells in Graves' hyperthyroidism and ophthalmopathy.

Source: peripheral blood mononuclear cells (PBMCs), taken at new diagnosis, from a patient treated with antithyroid drugs. The receptor set was obtained from a woman between 25 and 40 years old with Graves disease. Each CDR3 is given with its conserved first and last residue. A D gene is named only where the DNA matches it firmly. Some rows have no size entry. The others give once, few or many, or a class for an expanded clone.

cdr3_aa | cdr3_nt | clone_size | d_call | j_call | v_call
CASSKGQGYNQPQHF | TGTGCCAGCAGTAAGGGACAGGGGTATAATCAGCCCCAGCATTTT | few | TRBD1 | TRBJ1-5 | TRBV6-1
CASSLMRGENEQFF | TGTGCCAGCAGCCTCATGAGAGGTGAGAATGAGCAGTTCTTC | many | NA | TRBJ2-1 | TRBV7-9
CSARDARRQETQYF | TGCAGTGCTAGAGATGCCCGGAGGCAAGAGACCCAGTACTTC | few | NA | TRBJ2-5 | TRBV20-1
CASSVEGGRVSSNQPQHF | TGTGCCAGCAGTGTGGAAGGGGGCAGAGTATCGAGCAATCAGCCCCAGCATTTT | many | TRBD1 | TRBJ1-5 | TRBV2
CASSRGGRTYEQYF | TGTGCCAGCAGCCGGGGGGGGCGGACCTACGAGCAGTACTTC | many | TRBD2 | TRBJ2-7 | TRBV28
CASSIDGALNQPQHF | TGTGCCAGTAGTATAGATGGGGCCCTAAATCAGCCCCAGCATTTT | NA | NA | TRBJ1-5 | TRBV19
CSARAVGEQFF | TGCAGTGCTAGAGCTGTGGGTGAGCAGTTCTTC | many | NA | TRBJ2-1 | TRBV20-1
CAISAQALNHYEQYF | TGTGCCATCAGTGCGCAGGCTTTAAACCACTACGAGCAGTACTTC | few | NA | TRBJ2-7 | TRBV10-3
CATSDIPGQGDTGELFF | TGTGCCACCAGTGACATCCCGGGACAGGGTGACACCGGGGAGCTGTTTTTT | many | TRBD1 | TRBJ2-2 | TRBV24-1
CAWSRGTPTGELFF | TGTGCCTGGAGTAGGGGGACACCTACCGGGGAGCTGTTTTTT | few | NA | TRBJ2-2 | TRBV30
CSARGQGQPQHF | TGCAGTGCTAGAGGACAGGGACAGCCCCAGCATTTT | many | TRBD1 | TRBJ1-5 | TRBV20-1
CSARMQNEQFF | TGCAGTGCTAGAATGCAGAATGAGCAGTTCTTC | NA | NA | TRBJ2-1 | TRBV20-1
CATHSTNTEASF | TGTGCCACCCACAGTACGAACACTGAAGCTTCCTTT | NA | NA | TRBJ1-1 | TRBV6-1
CASSLELAGITGELFF | TGTGCCAGCAGTTTGGAGCTAGCGGGAATCACCGGGGAGCTGTTTTTT | NA | TRBD2 | TRBJ2-2 | TRBV27
CASTEPPAASGSPYEQYF | TGTGCCAGCACCGAGCCCCCCGCCGCCAGCGGGAGTCCCTACGAGCAGTACTTC | many | TRBD2 | TRBJ2-7 | TRBV9
CASRGTGTVYNEQFF | TGTGCCAGCAGAGGAACCGGGACAGTCTACAATGAGCAGTTCTTC | many | TRBD1 | TRBJ2-1 | TRBV2
CASSQGIAESYEQYF | TGTGCCAGCAGCCAAGGAATAGCCGAATCCTACGAGCAGTACTTC | NA | NA | TRBJ2-7 | TRBV4-2
CASSQDQGTGEETQYF | TGTGCCAGCAGCCAAGATCAAGGGACAGGGGAAGAGACCCAGTACTTC | few | TRBD1 | TRBJ2-5 | TRBV4-2
CSARVVSDQPQHF | TGCAGTGCTAGAGTCGTTTCGGATCAGCCCCAGCATTTT | many | NA | TRBJ1-5 | TRBV20-1
CASSPMLAGSSYEQYF | TGTGCCAGCTCACCGATGCTAGCGGGATCGTCCTACGAGCAGTACTTC | many | TRBD2 | TRBJ2-7 | TRBV18
CAAGQLTGELFF | TGTGCCGCGGGACAGCTTACCGGGGAGCTGTTTTTT | NA | NA | TRBJ2-2 | TRBV24-1
CASSPGGGQPQHF | TGTGCCAGCTCACCAGGGGGCGGGCAGCCCCAGCATTTT | many | NA | TRBJ1-5 | TRBV18
CASSLAGFGIADF | TGTGCCAGCAGTTTAGCGGGTTTTGGGATTGCGGACTTC | many | NA | TRBJ2-7 | TRBV28
CASTPSPPRVNIQYF | TGTGCCAGTACTCCATCCCCACCTCGGGTAAACATTCAGTACTTC | few | NA | TRBJ2-4 | TRBV19
CASSYSQLQTDTQYF | TGTGCCAGCAGTTACTCCCAACTCCAGACAGATACGCAGTATTTT | many | NA | TRBJ2-3 | TRBV6-5